What follows are 6 T cell receptor beta chains derived from one specimen sequenced in a study of cytomegalovirus exposure and HLA in healthy donors. PCR employed 60 Vbeta and 13 Jbeta primers. The method was immunoSEQ multiplex PCR; TCRdb's version includes in-frame clones alone and lacks a portion of them. The sample includes around 90,000 clones, around 76% of them seen just once. Sequenced: PBMCs. The receptors here all came from a young man in good health and CMV-seronegative.

This clone was counted between two and nine times. The V call is TRBV7-9, the J call TRBJ1-3; no clear D. Trimming took off 5 bases at V and 5 bases at J, with 7 bases between the two ends. This CDR3 has 12 amino acids. Germline V gene lookup returns CDR1 SEHNR and CDR2 FQNEAQ (reference sequence). The DNA for the CDR3 is TGTGCCAGCAGCATTCAAAGAAACACCATATATTTT. It translates to CASSIQRNTIYF.

The chain links TRBV27 to TRBJ2-3; TRBD2 matches 12 bases. After removal of 6 bases from V and 8 bases from J, the junction contained 6 bases not matched to a gene. The CDR3 runs 14 residues. Germline-derived CDR1 and CDR2 are MNHEY and SMNVEV (reference sequence). DNA of the CDR3: TGTGCCAGCAGGACTAGCGGGGGTGTAGTTACGCAGTATTTT. Residues: CASRTSGGVVTQYF.

This sequence joins TRBV7-2 and TRBJ2-1; 8 nucleotides line up with TRBD2. Germline trimming cut 4 bases from V and 0 bases from J; bases unmatched to any gene: 14. The CDR3 covers 19 residues. Looked up from germline, CDR1 is SGHTA and CDR2 is FQGNSA. CDR3: CASSSHRGAGARSYNEQFF. CDR3 bases: TGTGCCAGCAGCTCCCACCGGGGAGCGGGGGCCCGCTCCTACAATGAGCAGTTCTTC.

This clone occurred a few times. The chain employs TRBV4-1 and TRBJ1-2; possible D gene TRBD1, 5 bases. With 1 base removed from V and 8 bases from J, the gap between germline ends came to 17 bases. The CDR3 consists of 15 residues. The germline CDR1 and CDR2 sequences are MGHRA and YSYEKL. CDR3 nucleotide sequence: TGCGCCAGCAGCCAAGCACCGGGGGTTAGCCGAGGCTACACCTTC. Its translation: CASSQAPGVSRGYTF.

The J gene is TRBJ2-1, the V gene TRBV10-3, with TRBD2 matching over 9 bases. With V trimmed by 0 bases and J by 4 bases, 4 bases remained unmatched. The CDR3 is 16 residues long. Germline-derived CDR1 and CDR2 are ENHRY and SYGVKD. The CDR3 sequence is CAISESKRGAYNEQFF. The CDR3 coding sequence is TGTGCCATCAGTGAGTCGAAGCGGGGGGCATACAATGAGCAGTTCTTC.

V gene TRBV5-8 combines with J gene TRBJ1-6, with D unclear. CDR1 SGHTS and CDR2 YDEGEE come from the germline V gene. V dropped 1 base and J dropped 11 bases, with 7 bases sitting between them. The CDR3 spans 12 residues. The CDR3 here is CASSLRRAPLHF. CDR3 in DNA: TGTGCCAGCAGCTTGAGGCGGGCACCCCTCCACTTT.